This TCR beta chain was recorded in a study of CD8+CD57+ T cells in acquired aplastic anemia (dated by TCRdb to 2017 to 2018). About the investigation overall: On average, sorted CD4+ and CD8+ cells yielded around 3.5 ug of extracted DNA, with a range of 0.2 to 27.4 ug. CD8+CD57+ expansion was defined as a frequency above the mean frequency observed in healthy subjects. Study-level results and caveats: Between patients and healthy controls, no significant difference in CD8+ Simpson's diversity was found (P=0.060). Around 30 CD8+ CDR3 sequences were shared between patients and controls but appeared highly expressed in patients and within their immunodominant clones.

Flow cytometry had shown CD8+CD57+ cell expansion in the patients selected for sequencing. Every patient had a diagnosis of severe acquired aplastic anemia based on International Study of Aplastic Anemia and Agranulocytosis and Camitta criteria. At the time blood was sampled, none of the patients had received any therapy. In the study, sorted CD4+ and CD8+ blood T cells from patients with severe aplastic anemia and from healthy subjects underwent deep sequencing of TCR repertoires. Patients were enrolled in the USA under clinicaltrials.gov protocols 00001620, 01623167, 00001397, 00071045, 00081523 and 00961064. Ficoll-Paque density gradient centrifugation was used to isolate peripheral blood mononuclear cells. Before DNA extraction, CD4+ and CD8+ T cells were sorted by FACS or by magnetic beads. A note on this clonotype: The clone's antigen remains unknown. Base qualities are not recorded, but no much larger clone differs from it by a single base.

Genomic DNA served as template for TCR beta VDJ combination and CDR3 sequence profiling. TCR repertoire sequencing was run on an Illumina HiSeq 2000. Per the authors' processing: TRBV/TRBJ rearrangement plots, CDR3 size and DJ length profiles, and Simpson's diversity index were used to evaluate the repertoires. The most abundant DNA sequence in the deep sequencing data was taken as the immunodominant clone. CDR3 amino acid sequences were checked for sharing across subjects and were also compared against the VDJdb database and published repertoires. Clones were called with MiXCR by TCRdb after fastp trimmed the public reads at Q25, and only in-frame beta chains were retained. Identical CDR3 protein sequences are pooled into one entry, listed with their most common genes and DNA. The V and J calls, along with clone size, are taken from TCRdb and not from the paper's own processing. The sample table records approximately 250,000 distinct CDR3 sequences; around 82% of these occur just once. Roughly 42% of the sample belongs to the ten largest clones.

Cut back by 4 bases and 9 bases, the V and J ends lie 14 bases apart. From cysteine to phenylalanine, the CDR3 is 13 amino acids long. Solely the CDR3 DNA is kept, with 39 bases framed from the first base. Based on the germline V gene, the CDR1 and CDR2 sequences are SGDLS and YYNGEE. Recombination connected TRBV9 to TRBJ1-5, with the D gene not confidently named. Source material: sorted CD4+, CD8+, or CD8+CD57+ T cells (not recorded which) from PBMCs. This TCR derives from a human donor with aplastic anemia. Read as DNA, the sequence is TGTGCCAGCAGCCTGGGAGGGCCTCGGCCCCAGCATTTT. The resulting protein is CASSLGGPRPQHF.